This T cell receptor (beta chain) was sequenced during a study of T cells in Graves' hyperthyroidism and ophthalmopathy. In its sample, this clonotype was seen many times. The TCR beta CDR3 regions underwent amplification using RNA transcripts as the source. During a first-round RT-PCR of the TCR CDR3, the HTBI primer set was used. TCRdb passed the multiplex PCR reads through MiXCR, listing each CDR3 protein once. The table lists 250,000 to 300,000 distinct CDR3 sequences, 13% to 15% of them singletons. Sequenced material: blood. This TCR was sampled from a woman aged 40-49 years with Graves' hyperthyroidism that later progressed to Graves' ophthalmopathy.

CDR3 nucleotides: TGTGCCAGCAAGGTCCGTGGGGCGGGGGAGACCCAGTACTTC. Translating it yields CASKVRGAGETQYF. The chain recombines TRBV28 with TRBJ2-5, with D possibly TRBD2 on 6 matching bases. With 7 bases removed from V and 5 bases from J, the gap between germline ends came to 17 bases. The CDR3 is 14 amino acids. From germline, CDR1 is MDHEN and CDR2 SYDVKM.